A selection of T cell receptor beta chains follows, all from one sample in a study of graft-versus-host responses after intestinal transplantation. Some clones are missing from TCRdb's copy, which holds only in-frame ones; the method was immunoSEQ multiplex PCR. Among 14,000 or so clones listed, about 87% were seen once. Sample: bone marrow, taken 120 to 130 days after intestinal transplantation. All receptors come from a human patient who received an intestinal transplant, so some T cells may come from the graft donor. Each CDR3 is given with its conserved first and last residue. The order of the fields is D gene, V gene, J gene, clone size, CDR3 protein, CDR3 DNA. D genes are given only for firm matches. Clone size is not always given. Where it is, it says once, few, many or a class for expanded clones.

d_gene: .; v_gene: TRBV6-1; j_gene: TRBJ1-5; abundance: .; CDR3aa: CASSDWGQPQHF; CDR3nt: TGTGCCAGCAGTGATTGGGGGCAGCCCCAGCATTTT
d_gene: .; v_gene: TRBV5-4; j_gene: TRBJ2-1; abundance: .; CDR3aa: CASSRIRGSYNEQFF; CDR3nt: TGCGCCAGCAGCCGGATCCGGGGGTCCTACAATGAGCAGTTCTTC
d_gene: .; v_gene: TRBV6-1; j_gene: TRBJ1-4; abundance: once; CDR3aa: CASSELEENEKLFF; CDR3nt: TGTGCCAGCAGTGAATTGGAGGAAAATGAAAAACTGTTTTTT
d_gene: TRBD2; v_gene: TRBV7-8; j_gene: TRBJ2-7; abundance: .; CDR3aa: CASSSSGSGYEQYF; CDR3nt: TGTGCCAGCAGCTCTAGCGGGAGTGGGTACGAGCAGTACTTC
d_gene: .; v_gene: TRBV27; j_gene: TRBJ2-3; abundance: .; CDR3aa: CASSFAGPLTDTQYF; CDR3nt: TGTGCCAGCAGTTTTGCCGGGCCCCTCACAGATACGCAGTATTTT
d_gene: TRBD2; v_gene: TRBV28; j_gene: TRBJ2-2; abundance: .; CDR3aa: CASSFPAGGPSTGELFF; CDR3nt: TGTGCCAGCAGTTTTCCAGCGGGAGGGCCCTCGACCGGGGAGCTGTTTTTT
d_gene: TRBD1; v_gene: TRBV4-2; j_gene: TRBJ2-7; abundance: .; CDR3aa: CASSPTGYEQYF; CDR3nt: TGTGCCAGCAGCCCGACAGGGTACGAGCAGTACTTC
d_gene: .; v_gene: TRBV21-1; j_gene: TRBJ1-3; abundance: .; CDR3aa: CASSKAQGAGNTIYF; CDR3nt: TGTGCCAGCAGCAAAGCGCAGGGGGCTGGAAACACCATATATTTT
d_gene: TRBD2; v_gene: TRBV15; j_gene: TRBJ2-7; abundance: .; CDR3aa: CATSRDLAGTYEQYF; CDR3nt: TGTGCCACCAGCAGAGATTTAGCGGGAACCTACGAGCAGTACTTC
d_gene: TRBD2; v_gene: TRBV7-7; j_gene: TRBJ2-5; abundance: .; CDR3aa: CASSLGLAGETQYF; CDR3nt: TGTGCTAGCAGCTTAGGACTAGCGGGAGAGACCCAGTACTTC
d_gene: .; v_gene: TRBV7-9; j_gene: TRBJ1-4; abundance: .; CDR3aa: CASSLATGPDEKLFF; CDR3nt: TGTGCCAGCAGCTTAGCGACAGGTCCCGATGAAAAACTGTTTTTT
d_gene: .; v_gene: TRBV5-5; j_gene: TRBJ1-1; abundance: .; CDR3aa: CASSLDSWNTEAFF; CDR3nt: TGTGCCAGCAGCTTGGACAGCTGGAACACTGAAGCTTTCTTT
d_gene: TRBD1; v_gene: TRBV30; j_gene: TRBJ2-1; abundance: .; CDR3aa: CAWSVRQGVNEQFF; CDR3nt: TGTGCCTGGAGTGTACGGCAGGGGGTCAATGAGCAGTTCTTC
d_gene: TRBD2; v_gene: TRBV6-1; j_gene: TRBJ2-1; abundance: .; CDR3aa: CASSELGLAGYNEQFF; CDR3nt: TGTGCCAGCAGTGAACTGGGACTAGCGGGCTACAATGAGCAGTTCTTC
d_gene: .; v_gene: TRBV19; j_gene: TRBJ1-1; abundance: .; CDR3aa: CASSINRNTEAFF; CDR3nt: TGTGCCAGTAGTATTAATCGGAACACTGAAGCTTTCTTT
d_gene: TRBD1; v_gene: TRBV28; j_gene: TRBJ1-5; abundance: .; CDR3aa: CASSLWTGRTNQPQHF; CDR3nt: TGTGCCAGCAGTTTATGGACAGGGAGAACCAATCAGCCCCAGCATTTT
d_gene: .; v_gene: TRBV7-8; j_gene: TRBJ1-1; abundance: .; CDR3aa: CASSSSMNTEAFF; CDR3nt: TGTGCCAGCAGCTCCTCAATGAACACTGAAGCTTTCTTT
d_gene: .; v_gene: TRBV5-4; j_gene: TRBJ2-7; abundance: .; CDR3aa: CASSTAAGGGYEQYF; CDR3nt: TGTGCCAGCAGCACAGCCGCAGGGGGAGGGTACGAGCAGTACTTC
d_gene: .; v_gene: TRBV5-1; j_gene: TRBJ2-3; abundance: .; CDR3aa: CASSSPDTDTQYF; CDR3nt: TGCGCCAGCAGCTCGCCAGACACAGATACGCAGTATTTT
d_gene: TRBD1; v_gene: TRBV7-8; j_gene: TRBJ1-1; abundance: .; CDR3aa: CASSLVRTGGGRMNTEAFF; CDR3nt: TGTGCCAGCAGCTTAGTTCGGACAGGGGGCGGGAGGATGAACACTGAAGCTTTCTTT
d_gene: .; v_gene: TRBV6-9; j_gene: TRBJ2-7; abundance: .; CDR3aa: CASSYSDSSYEQYF; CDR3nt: TGTGCCAGCAGTTACTCGGACAGCTCCTACGAGCAGTACTTC
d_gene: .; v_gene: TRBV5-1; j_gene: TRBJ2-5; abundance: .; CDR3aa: CASSLAETQYF; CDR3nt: TGCGCCAGCAGCTTGGCCGAGACCCAGTACTTC
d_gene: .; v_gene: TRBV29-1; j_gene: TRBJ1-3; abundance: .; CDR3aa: CSVVCPGNTIYF; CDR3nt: TGCAGCGTTGTCTGCCCTGGAAACACCATATATTTT
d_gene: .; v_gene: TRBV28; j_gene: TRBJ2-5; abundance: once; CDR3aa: CASSPQTAYQETQYF; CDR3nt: TGTGCCAGCAGCCCTCAGACAGCTTACCAAGAGACCCAGTACTTC
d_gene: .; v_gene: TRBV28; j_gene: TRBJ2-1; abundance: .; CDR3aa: CASSLLTGSSYNEQFF; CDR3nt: TGTGCCAGCAGTTTATTGACAGGAAGCTCCTACAATGAGCAGTTCTTC
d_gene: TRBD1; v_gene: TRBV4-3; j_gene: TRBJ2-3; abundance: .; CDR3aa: CASSQGRTGGWADTQYF; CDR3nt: TGCGCCAGCAGCCAAGGTCGGACAGGGGGTTGGGCAGATACGCAGTATTTT
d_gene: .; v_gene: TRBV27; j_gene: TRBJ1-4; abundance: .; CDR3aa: CASSMPGVHLASPLF; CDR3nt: TGTGCCAGCAGCATGCCCGGGGTTCATCTGGCGTCGCCCCTATTT
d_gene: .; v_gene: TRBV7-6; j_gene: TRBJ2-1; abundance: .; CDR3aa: CASSLEGGEQFF; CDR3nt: TGTGCCAGCAGCTTAGAGGGCGGTGAGCAGTTCTTC
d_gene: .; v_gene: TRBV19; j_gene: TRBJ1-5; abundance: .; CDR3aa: CASSIGQDLRPQHF; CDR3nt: TGTGCCAGTAGTATCGGGCAGGACTTGAGGCCCCAGCATTTT
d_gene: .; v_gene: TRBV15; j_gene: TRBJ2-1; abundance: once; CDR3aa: CATSRVGGTPDNEQFF; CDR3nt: TGTGCCACCAGCAGAGTAGGGGGGACTCCAGACAATGAGCAGTTCTTC
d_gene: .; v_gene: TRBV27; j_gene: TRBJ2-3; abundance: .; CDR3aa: CASRETGTDTQYF; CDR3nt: TGTGCCAGCAGGGAGACAGGAACAGATACGCAGTATTTT
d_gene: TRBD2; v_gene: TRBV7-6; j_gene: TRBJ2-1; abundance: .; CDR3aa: CASSLVEGTSVYNEQFF; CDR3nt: TGTGCCAGCAGCTTAGTTGAAGGGACTAGCGTATACAATGAGCAGTTCTTC
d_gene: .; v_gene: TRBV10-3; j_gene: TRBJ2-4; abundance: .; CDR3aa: CAISESGGGGAKNIQYF; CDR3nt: TGTGCCATCAGTGAGTCCGGGGGAGGAGGGGCCAAAAACATTCAGTACTTC
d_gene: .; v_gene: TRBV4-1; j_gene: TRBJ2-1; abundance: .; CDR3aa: CASSPREHNEQFF; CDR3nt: TGCGCCAGCAGCCCCCGGGAGCACAATGAGCAGTTCTTC
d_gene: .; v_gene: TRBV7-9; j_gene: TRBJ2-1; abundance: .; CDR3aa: CASSFGIEGNEQFF; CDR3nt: TGTGCCAGCAGCTTTGGTATCGAGGGCAATGAGCAGTTCTTC
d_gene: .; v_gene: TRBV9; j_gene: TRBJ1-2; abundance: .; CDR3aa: CASSPGGRGYGYTF; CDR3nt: TGTGCCAGCAGCCCCGGAGGCAGGGGCTATGGCTACACCTTC
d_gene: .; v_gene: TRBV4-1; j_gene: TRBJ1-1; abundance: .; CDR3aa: CASRPDGRIRRNTEAFF; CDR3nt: TGCGCCAGCAGACCCGATGGACGGATCCGTAGGAACACTGAAGCTTTCTTT
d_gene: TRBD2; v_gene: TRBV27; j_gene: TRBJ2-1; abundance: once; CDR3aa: CATEGTSPYNEQFF; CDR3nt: TGTGCCACCGAGGGGACTAGCCCCTACAATGAGCAGTTCTTC
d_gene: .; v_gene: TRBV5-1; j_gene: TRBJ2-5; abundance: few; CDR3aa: CASSLQETQYF; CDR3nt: TGCGCCAGCAGCTTACAAGAGACCCAGTACTTC
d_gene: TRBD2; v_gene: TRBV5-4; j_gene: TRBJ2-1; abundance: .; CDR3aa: CASSLVTSGNYNEQFF; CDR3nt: TGTGCCAGCAGCTTGGTGACTAGCGGGAATTACAATGAGCAGTTCTTC
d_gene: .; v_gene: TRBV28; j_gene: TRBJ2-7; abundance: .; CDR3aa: CASNSGYEQYF; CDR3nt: TGTGCCAGCAATTCAGGGTACGAGCAGTACTTC
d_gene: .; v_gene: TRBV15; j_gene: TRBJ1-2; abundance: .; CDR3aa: CATHGGGAIDGYTF; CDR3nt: TGTGCCACCCATGGCGGGGGGGCAATCGATGGCTACACCTTC
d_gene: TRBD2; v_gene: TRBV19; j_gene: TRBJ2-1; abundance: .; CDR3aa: CASKPGLAVGEQFF; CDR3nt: TGTGCCAGCAAACCGGGACTAGCGGTCGGTGAGCAGTTCTTC
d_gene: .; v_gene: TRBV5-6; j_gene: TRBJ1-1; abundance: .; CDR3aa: CASSLRGVEAFF; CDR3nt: TGTGCCAGCAGCTTGCGGGGGGTCGAAGCTTTCTTT
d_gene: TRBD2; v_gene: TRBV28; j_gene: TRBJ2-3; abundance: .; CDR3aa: CASIMGGTTDTQYF; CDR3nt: TGTGCCAGCATCATGGGAGGGACCACAGATACGCAGTATTTT
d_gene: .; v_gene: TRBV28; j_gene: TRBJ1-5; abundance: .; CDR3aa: CASRGRGEPQHF; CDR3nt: TGTGCCAGCAGGGGCAGGGGCGAGCCCCAGCATTTT
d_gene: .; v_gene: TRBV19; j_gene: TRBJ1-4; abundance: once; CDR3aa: CASWQNEKLFF; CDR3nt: TGTGCCAGTTGGCAGAATGAAAAACTGTTTTTT
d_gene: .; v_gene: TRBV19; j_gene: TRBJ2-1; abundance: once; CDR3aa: CASSTPSYNEQFF; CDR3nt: TGTGCCAGTAGTACGCCCTCCTACAATGAGCAGTTCTTC
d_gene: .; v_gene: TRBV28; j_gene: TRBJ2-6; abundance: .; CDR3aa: CASSLTLTGANVLTF; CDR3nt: TGTGCCAGCAGTTTGACCCTGACTGGGGCCAACGTCCTGACTTTC
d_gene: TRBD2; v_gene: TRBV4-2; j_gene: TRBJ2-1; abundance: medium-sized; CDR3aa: CASSRTSGSSYNEQFF; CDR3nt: TGTGCCAGCAGCCGGACTAGCGGGAGCTCCTACAATGAGCAGTTCTTC
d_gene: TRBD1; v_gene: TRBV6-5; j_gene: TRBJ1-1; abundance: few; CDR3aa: CASSYSTWDSEAFF; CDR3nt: TGTGCCAGCAGTTACTCGACATGGGACAGTGAAGCTTTCTTT
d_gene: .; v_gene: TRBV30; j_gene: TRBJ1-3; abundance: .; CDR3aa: CAWSVVQGFSGNTIYF; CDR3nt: TGTGCCTGGAGTGTAGTTCAGGGGTTCTCTGGAAACACCATATATTTT
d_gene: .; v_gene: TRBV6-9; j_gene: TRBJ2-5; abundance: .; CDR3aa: CAARGSEETQYF; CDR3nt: TGTGCCGCCAGGGGATCTGAAGAGACCCAGTACTTC
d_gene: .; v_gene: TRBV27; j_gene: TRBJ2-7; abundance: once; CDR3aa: CASSVRQEPYEQYF; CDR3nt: TGTGCCAGCAGTGTCCGGCAGGAGCCCTACGAGCAGTACTTC
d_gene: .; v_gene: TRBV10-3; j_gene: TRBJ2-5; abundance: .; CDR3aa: CAISPEAQETQYF; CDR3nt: TGTGCCATCAGTCCTGAGGCTCAAGAGACCCAGTACTTC
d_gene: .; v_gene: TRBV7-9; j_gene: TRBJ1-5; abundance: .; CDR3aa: CASRPGGDQPQHF; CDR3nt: TGTGCCAGCCGCCCCGGCGGGGATCAGCCCCAGCATTTT
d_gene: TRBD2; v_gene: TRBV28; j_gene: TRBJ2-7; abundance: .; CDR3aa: CASSLRLAGTSQYF; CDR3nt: TGTGCCAGCAGTCTGCGACTAGCGGGTACGTCGCAGTACTTC
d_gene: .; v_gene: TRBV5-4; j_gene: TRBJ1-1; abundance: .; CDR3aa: CASSLDHSNTEAFF; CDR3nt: TGTGCCAGCAGCTTGGACCACAGTAACACTGAAGCTTTCTTT
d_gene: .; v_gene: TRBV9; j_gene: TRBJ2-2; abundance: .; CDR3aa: CASSVGGTGGELFF; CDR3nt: TGTGCCAGCAGCGTTGGCGGGACGGGCGGGGAGCTGTTTTTT
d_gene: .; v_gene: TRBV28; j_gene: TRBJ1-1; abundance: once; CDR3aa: CASSLSTTITEAFF; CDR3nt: TGTGCCAGCAGTTTAAGTACTACTATCACTGAAGCTTTCTTT